These T cell receptor beta chains were read from a single sample in a study of response to subunit inactivated influenza vaccine. TCRdb re-called the RT-PCR reads through MiXCR, storing one row per CDR3 protein. The table lists almost 600,000 distinct CDR3 sequences, approximately 15% of them singletons, with roughly 10% in the top ten. The sequencing used PBMCs from blood, collected about 11 days after vaccination. The receptors derive from a man aged 50 or older who received an inactivated influenza vaccine. Each CDR3 is given with its conserved first and last residue. A D gene is named only where the DNA matches it firmly. Some rows have no size entry. The others give once, few or many, or a class for an expanded clone.

cdr3_aa,v_call,j_call,d_call,clone_size
CSVILAGSYNEQFF,TRBV20-1,TRBJ2-1,TRBD2,few
CASSQDRRQGVPRGSSYNSPLHF,TRBV4-3,TRBJ1-6,TRBD1,many
CASSPEILVETQYF,TRBV7-8,TRBJ2-5,NA,few
CAIGRDEQFF,TRBV28,TRBJ2-1,NA,few
CASISGPGTGELFF,TRBV30,TRBJ2-2,NA,NA
CASSLIPAPITGAEQYF,TRBV7-3,TRBJ2-7,TRBD1,few
CASRAGGQPQHF,TRBV28,TRBJ1-5,TRBD1,few
CASSYSGGADNF,TRBV6-2/TRBV6-3,TRBJ2-4,TRBD1,few
CASSQDPTEETQYF,TRBV4-3,TRBJ2-5,NA,few
CASSIPGQGPLEQYF,TRBV7-9,TRBJ2-7,TRBD1,NA
CASSESLGGRYTF,TRBV10-1,TRBJ1-2,NA,many
CASSPWQGANTGELFF,TRBV18,TRBJ2-2,TRBD1,NA
CASSLGGVRWRAQHF,TRBV12-3/TRBV12-4,TRBJ1-5,NA,NA
CSVSGDLLGTQYF,TRBV29-1,TRBJ2-5,NA,NA
CSASELAETQYF,TRBV20-1,TRBJ2-5,TRBD2,few
CASSLLSGGYGYTF,TRBV28,TRBJ1-2,NA,NA
CASCEGGSLETQYF,TRBV28,TRBJ2-5,TRBD1,NA
CASRRLAGSYNEQFF,TRBV6-2/TRBV6-3,TRBJ2-1,TRBD2,few
CASSLASPRNTIYF,TRBV7-8,TRBJ1-3,NA,many
CASRGGQGDTAQYF,TRBV12-3/TRBV12-4,TRBJ2-3,NA,many
CASSYSVGDGLSYEQYF,TRBV27,TRBJ2-7,NA,NA
CASSLMVGTAMTNEQFF,TRBV7-2,TRBJ2-1,NA,once
CASSLAGATGELFF,TRBV7-9,TRBJ2-2,NA,few
CASKLAGSYEQYF,TRBV5-1,TRBJ2-7,NA,many
CASSMGQSSYEQYF,TRBV18,TRBJ2-7,TRBD1,few
CASRKGLAGGDTQYF,TRBV7-2,TRBJ2-3,TRBD2,NA
CASSLFPSGLAVTGELFF,TRBV11-2,TRBJ2-2,TRBD2,NA
CATTMGSALYEQYF,TRBV6-1,TRBJ2-7,NA,few
CASSFRAGTLHF,TRBV12-3/TRBV12-4,TRBJ1-6,NA,NA
CASSPGLYTTDTQYF,TRBV7-6,TRBJ2-3,NA,NA
CSARESGGLSGETQYF,TRBV20-1,TRBJ2-5,TRBD2,NA
CASSQLSLNTEAFF,TRBV6-1,TRBJ1-1,NA,NA
CASSYTSGASYEQYF,TRBV12-3/TRBV12-4,TRBJ2-7,TRBD2,NA
CASSVADTQYF,TRBV7-9,TRBJ2-3,NA,many
CASSQETSGGNTDTQYF,TRBV4-1,TRBJ2-3,TRBD2,few
CASSNRDRTGELFF,TRBV28,TRBJ2-2,TRBD1,many
CASSLTSGEGYNEQFF,TRBV28,TRBJ2-1,TRBD2,few
CSASIKAETQYF,TRBV20-1,TRBJ2-5,NA,NA
CASMGRMNQPQHF,TRBV28,TRBJ1-5,NA,many
CASRPNMGSGRSYNEQFF,TRBV6-2/TRBV6-3,TRBJ2-1,NA,few
CASSLIGAGGAYEQYF,TRBV7-2,TRBJ2-7,TRBD2,few
CASSRRRGADTQYF,TRBV6-2/TRBV6-3,TRBJ2-3,NA,NA
CASSSGHHLPTNEKLFF,TRBV10-2,TRBJ1-4,NA,NA
CASSQDAKRGGGELFF,TRBV4-3,TRBJ2-2,TRBD2,NA
CASSPPGQGGGGYTF,TRBV2,TRBJ1-2,TRBD1,NA
CAINQGGGLKYNEQFF,TRBV10-3,TRBJ2-1,NA,NA
CATSRDRGTGDGYTF,TRBV15,TRBJ1-2,TRBD1,NA